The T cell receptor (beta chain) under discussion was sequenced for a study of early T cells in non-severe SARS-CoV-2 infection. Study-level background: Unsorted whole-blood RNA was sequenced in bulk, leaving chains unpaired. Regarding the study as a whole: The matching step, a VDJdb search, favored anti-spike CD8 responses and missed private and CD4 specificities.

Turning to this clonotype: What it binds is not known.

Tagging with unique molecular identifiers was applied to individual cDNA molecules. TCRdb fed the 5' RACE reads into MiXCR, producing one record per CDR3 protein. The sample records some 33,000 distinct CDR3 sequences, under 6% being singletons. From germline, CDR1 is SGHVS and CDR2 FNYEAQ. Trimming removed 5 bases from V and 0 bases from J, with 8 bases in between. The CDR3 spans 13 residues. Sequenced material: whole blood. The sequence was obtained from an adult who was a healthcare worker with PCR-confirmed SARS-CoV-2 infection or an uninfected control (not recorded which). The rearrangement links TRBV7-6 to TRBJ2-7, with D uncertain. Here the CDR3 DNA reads TGTGCCAGCAGCAACCTGGCCTCCTACGAGCAGTACTTC. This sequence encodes CASSNLASYEQYF.